This is a list of T cell receptor beta chains from one sample in a study of T cells after yellow fever vaccination. TCRdb re-analysed the 5' RACE reads in MiXCR, keeping a single row per CDR3 protein. Here the sample spans around 400,000 distinct CDR3 sequences, 11% being singletons. The sample here was PBMCs, taken on the day of the first yellow fever vaccination. The receptor set was obtained from a man between 18 and 29 years old who received the YFV17D yellow fever vaccine. Each CDR3 is given with its conserved first and last residue. The D gene is left open where the match is weak. A row's size may be missing; if present it is once, few, many or a size class.

j_gene,d_gene,len,v_gene,abundance,CDR3aa,CDR3nt
TRBJ2-3,.,17,TRBV7-2,.,CASSLPRANGGTDTQYF,TGTGCCAGCAGCTTACCGCGGGCTAACGGGGGCACAGATACGCAGTATTTT
TRBJ2-2,TRBD2,13,TRBV5-1,.,CASSRGVIGELFF,TGCGCCAGCAGCCGGGGGGTCATCGGGGAGCTGTTTTTT
TRBJ1-6,.,17,TRBV4-2,.,CASSQSQGKSYNSPLHF,TGTGCCAGCAGCCAAAGCCAGGGAAAGTCCTATAATTCACCCCTCCACTTT
TRBJ2-2,TRBD2,16,TRBV20-1,few,CCARDPGGAGFGELFF,TGCTGTGCTAGAGATCCGGGGGGGGCCGGGTTCGGGGAGCTGTTTTTT
TRBJ2-2,TRBD1,20,TRBV4-2,few,CASSQVSGTGKGKDTGELFF,TGTGCCAGCAGCCAAGTCTCCGGGACAGGGAAAGGCAAGGACACCGGGGAGCTGTTTTTT
TRBJ2-3,.,14,TRBV11-2,.,CASTARATPDTQYF,TGTGCCAGCACCGCAAGGGCAACCCCAGATACGCAGTATTTT
TRBJ2-1,.,15,TRBV12-3/TRBV12-4,once,CASSLAGGPYNKQFF,TGTGCCAGCAGTTTGGCCGGGGGTCCCTACAATAAGCAGTTCTTC
TRBJ2-1,TRBD2,15,TRBV10-3,few,CAISNKAGGVDEQFF,TGTGCCATCAGCAATAAAGCGGGGGGGGTCGATGAGCAGTTCTTC
TRBJ1-5,TRBD1,14,TRBV2,.,CASRGTVSNQPQHF,TGTGCCAGCAGAGGGACAGTTAGCAATCAGCCCCAGCATTTT
TRBJ1-4,.,12,TRBV28,few,CASSPAEEKLFF,TGTGCCAGCAGTCCAGCAGAGGAAAAACTGTTTTTT
TRBJ2-6,.,15,TRBV9,.,CASSGGGRGANVLTF,TGTGCCAGCAGCGGAGGAGGTCGTGGGGCCAACGTCCTGACTTTC
TRBJ2-7,.,15,TRBV4-1,many,CASSLRGESSYEQYF,TGCGCCAGCAGCCTCAGGGGGGAAAGCTCCTACGAGCAGTACTTC
TRBJ1-4,TRBD1,15,TRBV9,.,CASSSRTGSNEKLFF,TGTGCCAGCAGCTCCCGGACAGGGAGTAATGAAAAACTGTTTTTT
TRBJ1-5,TRBD1,15,TRBV7-9,.,CASSDQGEVGQPQHF,TGTGCCAGCAGCGACCAGGGGGAGGTGGGCCAGCCCCAGCATTTT
TRBJ2-3,TRBD1,16,TRBV6-2/TRBV6-3,few,CASSYGGTGNTDTQYF,TGTGCCAGCAGCTATGGGGGGACAGGAAATACAGATACGCAGTATTTT
TRBJ2-5,.,15,TRBV6-5,few,CASSYNPTLTETQYF,TGTGCCAGCAGTTACAATCCAACCTTAACGGAGACCCAGTACTTC
TRBJ2-3,.,15,TRBV5-1,.,CASSLRTDSTDTQYF,TGCGCCAGCAGCCTCCGGACAGATAGCACAGATACGCAGTATTTT
TRBJ2-1,TRBD2,14,TRBV6-2/TRBV6-3,few,CASRERGAYNEQFF,TGTGCCAGCAGGGAGCGGGGGGCTTACAATGAGCAGTTCTTC
TRBJ1-1,TRBD1,15,TRBV6-1,.,CASSLKGQGAPEAFF,TGTGCCAGCAGTCTCAAAGGACAGGGAGCCCCTGAAGCTTTCTTT
TRBJ2-5,TRBD1,16,TRBV18,.,CASSRPGTELQETQYF,TGTGCCAGCTCGCGTCCTGGGACAGAATTACAAGAGACCCAGTACTTC
TRBJ2-3,TRBD2,16,TRBV3-1,.,CASSQDMASGLGTQYF,TGTGCCAGCAGCCAAGATATGGCTAGCGGGCTCGGTACGCAGTATTTT
TRBJ1-1,.,17,TRBV28,few,CASGSAAGVSGWTEAFF,TGTGCCAGCGGATCGGCGGCGGGAGTTTCGGGATGGACTGAAGCTTTCTTT
TRBJ2-1,TRBD2,16,TRBV5-1,once,CASSLEPSGGHNEQFF,TGCGCCAGCAGCTTGGAACCTAGCGGGGGCCACAATGAGCAGTTCTTC